This TCR beta chain was observed in a study of T cell repertoires in cytomegalovirus infection. Study as a whole: Public signatures in TCR beta pointed to CMV infection and matching HLA type. Whole-study findings and limits: Summed frequency of public TCR beta families distinguished CMV carriers with the relevant HLA. Dominant in the ex vivo response were TCR beta clonotypes restricted by HLA-C and specific for CMV.

TCRdb recomputed calls from the reads with MiXCR, one row per CDR3 protein. Of almost 550,000 distinct CDR3 sequences detected, approximately 15% appear once; the ten largest clones hold 20% to 30%. The germline CDR1 and CDR2 sequences are DFQATT and SNEGSKA (reference sequence). CDR3 length equals 11 residues. V lost 1 base to trimming and J lost 9 bases, with 7 bases between them. This clonotype was counted between two and nine times. Its antigen is undetermined. The source material was CD8+ T cells from PBMCs. The V and J genes are TRBV20-1 and TRBJ2-1; D unresolved. This clonotype originated in a human donor in good health (CMV status not recorded). Some clones in this sample may be carry-over from other donors' samples. As DNA, the CDR3 is TGCAGTGCTAGAGTGTTGAGTGAGCAGTTCTTC. Encoded protein: CSARVLSEQFF.